The clone carrying this T cell receptor (beta chain) has at least ten counts. Its matching antigen is unknown. TCRdb fed the RT-PCR reads into MiXCR, producing one record per CDR3 protein. This table has roughly 170,000 distinct CDR3 sequences, around 9.2% appearing once. The sample comes from a study of response to subunit inactivated influenza vaccine. Whole-study results and caveats: After each seasonal influenza vaccination, few new T cells are recruited, the authors suggested.

The CDR3 totals 14 residues. The germline V gene has CDR1 DFQATT and CDR2 SNEGSKA (reference sequence). Trimming left V 3 bases short and J 2 bases short, with 11 bases between. The TCR was taken from a man aged 50 or older who received an inactivated influenza vaccine. Sample: non-naive T cells sorted from PBMCs, taken on the day of vaccination. This chain joins TRBV20-1 and TRBJ1-5; no reliable D call. DNA for the CDR3: TGCAGTGCTAGTTCGAACAGCCGCAATCAGCCCCAGCATTTT. Its protein product is CSASSNSRNQPQHF.